These 8 T cell receptor beta chains were sequenced from one sample in a study of T cell repertoires in cytomegalovirus infection. MiXCR, applied by TCRdb to the reads, yields one record per CDR3 protein. The data show hundreds of thousands of distinct CDR3 sequences, around a sixth seen once. Sequencing used PBMCs. The receptors here all came from a human donor in good health (CMV status not recorded). Some clones in this sample may be carry-over from other donors' samples.

The chain joins TRBV20-1 to TRBJ2-5; D might be TRBD1 (5 bases). The V and J ends lost 3 bases and 2 bases respectively, with 22 bases between them. The CDR3 has 17 residues. The germline CDR1 and CDR2 sequences are DFQATT and SNEGSKA (reference sequence). CDR3 region: CSASPQKRWGWQETQYF. DNA of the CDR3: TGCAGTGCTAGTCCACAAAAGAGGTGGGGCTGGCAAGAGACCCAGTACTTC.

This clonotype has only a few counts. The chain links TRBV27 to TRBJ2-7, with D perhaps matching TRBD1 or TRBD2 (5 bases each). The CDR3 is 15 amino acids. The ends were cut back, 3 bases at V and 2 bases at J, with 14 bases in the middle. Germline V gene sequence: CDR1 MNHEY, CDR2 SMNVEV (reference sequence). The chain's CDR3 is CASSFFGDGAYEQYF. The CDR3 DNA follows: TGTGCCAGCAGTTTTTTTGGGGACGGCGCCTACGAGCAGTACTTC.

The chain has TRBV11-2 and TRBJ2-1; a possible D gene is TRBD2 (5 bases). The CDR3 extends over 15 amino acids. Germline CDR1 reads SGHAT; CDR2 reads FQNNGV. The V and J ends lost 5 bases and 4 bases respectively, with 15 bases between them. The CDR3 DNA reads TGTGCCAGCAGCCCTAACGGCCGGACTTACAATGAGCAGTTCTTC. It is translated as CASSPNGRTYNEQFF.

This clonotype was found many times. The chain uses TRBV29-1 and TRBJ2-1; a weak D match, TRBD1 (5 bases). Germline loops: CDR1 SQVTM, CDR2 ANQGSEA. Trimming took off 3 bases at V and 2 bases at J, with 23 bases between the two ends. The CDR3 is 18 residues long. The CDR3 here is CSVDPIRYQGNTYNEQFF. The CDR3 nucleotides read TGCAGCGTTGACCCAATAAGGTATCAGGGAAACACCTACAATGAGCAGTTCTTC.

This clonotype was detected ten times or more. This rearrangement joins TRBV7-8 to TRBJ2-7; 8 nucleotides line up with TRBD1. CDR1 and CDR2 (germline): SGHVS, FQNEAQ. The CDR3 consists of 15 residues. Trimming took 4 bases from V and 1 from J; bases not matched to a gene: 6. The CDR3 region has the DNA TGTGCCAGCAGCTCACAGGGGGTAGGGTCCTACGAGCAGTACTTC. The encoded protein is CASSSQGVGSYEQYF.

The genes are TRBV9 and TRBJ1-6; D remains ambiguous. CDR3 length: 14 residues. The germline CDR1 and CDR2 sequences are SGDLS and YYNGEE. The ends were cut back, 3 bases at V and 5 bases at J, with 9 bases in the middle. CDR3 DNA sequence: TGTGCCAGCAGCGAGGTGTATGATAATTCACCCCTCCACTTT. This gives the protein CASSEVYDNSPLHF.

The chain combines TRBV20-1 with TRBJ1-3, with D perhaps matching TRBD1 (5 bases). Trimming took off 4 bases at V and 0 bases at J, with 19 bases between the two ends. This CDR3 region has 17 residues. CDR1 is DFQATT and CDR2 is SNEGSKA in the germline V gene (reference sequence). In nucleotides, the CDR3 is TGCAGTGCTAAGTCCGTATTGGGGACTGTCTCTGGAAACACCATATATTTT. Translation gives CSAKSVLGTVSGNTIYF.

Ten or more counts support this clonotype. CDR3 sequence: CASSYQGSDYEQYF. The CDR3 bases are TGTGCCAGCAGCTACCAGGGGAGTGACTACGAGCAGTACTTC. The chain carries TRBV7-8 and TRBJ2-7; D may be TRBD1 (6 bases). The CDR3 covers 14 residues. Looked up from germline, CDR1 is SGHVS and CDR2 is FQNEAQ. V shed 4 bases and J shed 3 bases, with 13 bases lying between them.